The clone carrying this T cell receptor (beta chain) was observed a few times. This entry is derived from a study of blood T cells in healthy people across ages. PCR was performed a second time for roughly 7 to 11 cycles using a sample-barcoded 5' primer and a J-beta primer mix. TCRdb called the 5' RACE reads again in MiXCR, with one record for every CDR3 protein. The sample yields roughly 500,000 distinct CDR3 sequences, roughly 29% seen once. The extraction recovered at least 6 micrograms of total RNA per sample. CDR1 and CDR2 (germline): LGHDT, YNNKEL (reference sequence). Trimming cost V 6 bases and J 3 bases; bases outside gene matches: 7. The CDR3 runs to 15 residues.

V gene TRBV3-1 combines with J gene TRBJ2-1, with TRBD1 matching over 8 bases. This clonotype was obtained from a woman in her seventies in good health. What was sequenced was blood. The CDR3 loop is CASRQQGVSYNEQFF. The CDR3 region has the DNA TGTGCCAGCAGGCAACAGGGGGTCAGCTACAATGAGCAGTTCTTC.